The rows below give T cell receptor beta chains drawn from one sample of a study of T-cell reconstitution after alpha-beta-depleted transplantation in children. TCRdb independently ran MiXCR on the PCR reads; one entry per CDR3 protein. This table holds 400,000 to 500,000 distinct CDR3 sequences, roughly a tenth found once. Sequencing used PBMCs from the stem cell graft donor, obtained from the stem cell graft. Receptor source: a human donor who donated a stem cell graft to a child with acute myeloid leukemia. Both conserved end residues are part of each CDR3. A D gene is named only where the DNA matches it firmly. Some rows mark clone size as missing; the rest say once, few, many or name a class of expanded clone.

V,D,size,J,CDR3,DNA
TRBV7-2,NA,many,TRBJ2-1,CASSSGEYNEQFF,TGTGCCAGCAGCTCGGGAGAGTACAATGAGCAGTTCTTC
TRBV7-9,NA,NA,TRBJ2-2,CASSSWARLASTGELFF,TGTGCCAGCAGCTCCTGGGCGCGGCTAGCGAGTACCGGGGAGCTGTTTTTT
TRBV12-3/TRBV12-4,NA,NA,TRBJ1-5,CASSLADPFTPQHF,TGTGCCAGCAGTTTAGCGGACCCTTTCACCCCCCAGCATTTT
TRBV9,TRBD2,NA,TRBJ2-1,CASTPAGGPNEQFF,TGTGCCAGCACCCCAGCGGGAGGGCCGAATGAGCAGTTCTTC
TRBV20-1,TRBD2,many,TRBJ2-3,CSARDILAGGPDTQYF,TGCAGTGCTAGAGATATACTAGCGGGAGGCCCCGATACGCAGTATTTT
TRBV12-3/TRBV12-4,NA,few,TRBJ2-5,CASSLKGSNSETQYF,TGTGCCAGCAGTTTAAAGGGTAGCAATTCAGAGACCCAGTACTTC
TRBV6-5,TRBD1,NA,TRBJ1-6,CASSYQDRGHSPLHF,TGTGCCAGCAGTTACCAGGACAGGGGTCATTCACCCCTCCACTTT
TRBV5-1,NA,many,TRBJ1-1,CASSLGRVASEAFF,TGCGCCAGCAGCTTGGGACGGGTGGCATCTGAAGCTTTCTTT
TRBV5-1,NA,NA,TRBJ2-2,CASSAGLHTGELFF,TGCGCCAGCAGCGCCGGACTTCACACCGGGGAGCTGTTTTTT
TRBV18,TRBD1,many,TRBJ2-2,CASSPRDRGRAGELFF,TGTGCCAGCTCACCGAGGGACAGGGGGCGCGCCGGGGAGCTGTTTTTT
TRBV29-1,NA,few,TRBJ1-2,CSVATGAFYGYTF,TGCAGCGTCGCTACAGGAGCCTTCTATGGCTACACCTTC
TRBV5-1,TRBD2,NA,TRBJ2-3,CASSLAGTSGNTDTQYF,TGCGCCAGCAGCTTGGCTGGGACTAGCGGTAACACAGATACGCAGTATTTT
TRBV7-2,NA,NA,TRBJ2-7,CASTRTEGEQYF,TGTGCCAGCACCAGGACAGAAGGCGAGCAGTACTTC
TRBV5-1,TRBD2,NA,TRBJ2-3,CASSLGGLAGDTQYF,TGCGCCAGCAGCTTGGGGGGACTAGCAGGAGATACGCAGTATTTT
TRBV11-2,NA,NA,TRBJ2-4,CASSLRPAGEFRNIQYF,TGTGCCAGCAGCTTAAGACCGGCAGGGGAGTTTAGAAACATTCAGTACTTC
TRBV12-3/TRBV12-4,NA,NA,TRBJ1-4,CASSARNEKLFF,TGTGCCAGCAGCGCCCGTAATGAAAAACTGTTTTTT
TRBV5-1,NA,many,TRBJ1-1,CASSLSRNTEAFF,TGTGCCAGCAGTTTAAGCCGGAACACTGAAGCTTTCTTT
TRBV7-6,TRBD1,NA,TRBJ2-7,CASSPQGALISYEQYF,TGTGCCAGCAGCCCACAGGGGGCGCTTATATCCTACGAGCAGTACTTC
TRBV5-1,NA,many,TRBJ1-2,CASSLGPDRGTDGYTF,TGCGCCAGCAGCTTAGGCCCTGACAGAGGCACTGATGGCTACACCTTC
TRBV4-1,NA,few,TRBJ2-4,CASSQVMPLAKNIQYF,TGCGCCAGCAGCCAAGTCATGCCCCTAGCCAAAAACATTCAGTACTTC
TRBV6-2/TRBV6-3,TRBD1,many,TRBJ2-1,CASQPGQGAVNEQFF,TGTGCCAGCCAACCGGGACAGGGGGCGGTAAATGAGCAGTTCTTC
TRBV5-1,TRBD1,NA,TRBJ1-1,CASSQGTGPMNTEAFF,TGCGCCAGCAGCCAAGGGACAGGGCCAATGAACACTGAAGCTTTCTTT
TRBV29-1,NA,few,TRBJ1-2,CSVRAQGVYGYTF,TGCAGCGTCCGGGCACAGGGTGTCTATGGCTACACCTTC
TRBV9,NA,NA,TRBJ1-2,CASSVVAGTNYGYTF,TGTGCCAGCAGCGTAGTGGCAGGAACTAACTATGGCTACACCTTC
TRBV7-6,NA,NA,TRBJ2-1,CASSYSGDSSYNEQFF,TGTGCCAGCAGCTATAGCGGGGACAGTTCCTACAATGAGCAGTTCTTC
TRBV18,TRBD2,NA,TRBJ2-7,CASSPRTSGSLLGYEQYF,TGTGCCAGCTCACCACGGACTAGCGGGAGTCTCCTCGGCTACGAGCAGTACTTC
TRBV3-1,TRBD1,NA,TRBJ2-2,CASRLSGQGTGELFF,TGTGCCAGCAGACTCTCTGGACAGGGGACCGGGGAGCTGTTTTTT
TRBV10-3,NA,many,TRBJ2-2,CAIMDTHTGELFF,TGTGCCATCATGGACACCCACACCGGGGAGCTGTTTTTT
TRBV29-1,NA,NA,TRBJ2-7,CSVTRDEQYF,TGCAGCGTCACCCGGGACGAGCAGTACTTC
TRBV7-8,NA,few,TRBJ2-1,CASSSTRNNEQFF,TGTGCCAGCAGCTCCACTAGGAACAATGAGCAGTTCTTC
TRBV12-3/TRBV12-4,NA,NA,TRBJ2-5,CASSSETQYF,TGTGCCAGCAGTTCAGAGACCCAGTACTTC
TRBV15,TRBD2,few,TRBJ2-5,CATSGGLAGVETQYF,TGTGCCACCAGCGGTGGGCTAGCGGGGGTGGAGACCCAGTACTTC
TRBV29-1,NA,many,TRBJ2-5,CSVEERGAKTQYF,TGCAGCGTTGAAGAGAGGGGCGCGAAGACCCAGTACTTC
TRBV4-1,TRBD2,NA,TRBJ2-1,CASSQDRTSYDNEQFF,TGCGCCAGCAGCCAAGATAGGACTAGTTATGACAATGAGCAGTTCTTC
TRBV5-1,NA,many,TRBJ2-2,CASSLGGAGGELFF,TGCGCCAGCAGCTTGGGTGGGGCCGGCGGGGAGCTGTTTTTT
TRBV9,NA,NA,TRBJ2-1,CASSGGVPLYNEQFF,TGTGCCAGCAGCGGGGGGGTCCCTCTCTACAATGAGCAGTTCTTC
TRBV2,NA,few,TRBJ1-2,CASSETTGVLYGYTF,TGTGCCAGCAGTGAAACAACAGGAGTGCTCTATGGCTACACCTTC
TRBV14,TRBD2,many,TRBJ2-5,CASSRGLAGEGETQYF,TGTGCCAGCAGCCGGGGACTAGCGGGGGAAGGGGAGACCCAGTACTTC
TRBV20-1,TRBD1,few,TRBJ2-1,CSATTGASYNEQFF,TGCAGTGCTACAACAGGGGCCTCCTACAATGAGCAGTTCTTC
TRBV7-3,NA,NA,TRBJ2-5,CASSLNTQETQYF,TGTGCCAGCAGCTTAAACACTCAAGAGACCCAGTACTTC
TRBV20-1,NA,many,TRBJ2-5,CSARAQETQYF,TGCAGTGCTAGGGCCCAAGAGACCCAGTACTTC
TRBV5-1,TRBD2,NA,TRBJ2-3,CASSFSRTSDGTDTQYF,TGCGCCAGCAGCTTCTCGAGGACTAGCGACGGCACAGATACGCAGTATTTT